This T cell receptor beta chain was profiled in a study of cytomegalovirus exposure and HLA in healthy donors. Study-wide background: From 150 million to 200 million T cells, an earlier analysis saw 90 million to 130 million unique TCR beta sequences. Study-level results: Specificity for CMV antigens was confirmed in vitro for three of the CMV-associated chains.

A multiplex PCR was run with 60 Vbeta primers and 13 Jbeta primers. The repertoire was sequenced with immunoSEQ multiplex PCR; TCRdb's copy has only in-frame clones and lacks some. The data contain approximately 290,000 clones, 75% to 85% of them singletons. Losses at the gene ends were 1 base for V and 0 bases for J; bases not matched to a gene: 9. The germline V gene has CDR1 MDHEN and CDR2 SYDVKM. The CDR3 runs to 17 residues. As concerns this clone: Antigen specificity is unknown.

The chain uses TRBV28 and TRBJ2-7, with TRBD1 identical over 7 bases. Sequenced: PBMCs. The receptor comes from a girl aged 2-10 years in good health and CMV-seronegative. The CDR3 bases are TGTGCCAGCAGTTTATTAGTTCCGGCAGGGGGCTCCTACGAGCAGTACTTC. Translation: CASSLLVPAGGSYEQYF.